Presented here are 31 T cell receptor beta chains from one specimen sequenced in a study of Graves' ophthalmopathy and Graves' hyperthyroidism. Amplification targeted the TCR beta CDR3 regions, with RNA transcripts as the source material. A first-round RT-PCR used HTBI primers, followed by a second-round multiplex PCR. TCRdb ran MiXCR on the multiplex PCR reads and lists one entry per CDR3 protein. The data contain a few hundred thousand distinct CDR3 sequences, 15% of them singletons. The sample taken for sequencing was peripheral blood. Receptor source: a woman under 30 with stable Graves' hyperthyroidism.

The chain is built from TRBV12-3 or TRBV12-4 and TRBJ1-1; no reliable D call. V gave up 10 bases and J gave up 3 bases, with 12 bases separating them. The CDR3 contains 12 residues. The CDR3 DNA reads TGTGCCATCCAAGGGAGGGACACTGAAGCTTTCTTT. Its translation is CAIQGRDTEAFF.

This clonotype was picked up many times. The rearrangement uses TRBV7-8 and TRBJ1-1; D gene ambiguous. In germline, CDR1 is SGHVS, CDR2 FQNEAQ. This CDR3 region has 15 residues. V was cut by 6 bases and J by 1 base, with 15 bases left in between. The CDR3 DNA reads as TGTGCCAGCAGGGCTCGTCCAGTCCCGAACACTGAAGCTTTCTTT. The encoded protein is CASRARPVPNTEAFF.

Many counts were recorded for this clonotype. The chain has TRBV10-1 and TRBJ2-7; D is uncertain. The CDR3 runs to 15 residues. V lost 0 bases and J 3 bases, leaving 12 bases between the germline ends. The germline V gene has CDR1 WNHNN and CDR2 SYGVQD (reference sequence). CDR3 sequence: CASSESTSGVYEQYF. CDR3 sequence (DNA): TGCGCCAGCAGTGAGTCCACCTCAGGAGTCTACGAGCAGTACTTC.

This chain links TRBV3-1 with TRBJ1-1; tentative D call: TRBD1 (6 bases). Looked up from germline, CDR1 is LGHDT and CDR2 is YNNKEL (reference sequence). CDR3 length: 14 amino acids. V was shortened by 2 bases and J by 4 bases, with 11 bases between the two germline ends. The CDR3 region is CASSQRGGGTEAFF. The CDR3 DNA reads as TGTGCCAGCAGCCAACGAGGGGGGGGCACTGAAGCTTTCTTT.

In its sample, this clonotype was seen a few times. This sequence joins TRBV29-1 and TRBJ2-2; no definite D call. V lost 4 bases and J 8 bases, leaving 17 bases between the germline ends. The germline V gene has CDR1 SQVTM and CDR2 ANQGSEA. This CDR3 is built from 14 residues. The chain's CDR3 is CSVVGEDPRGELFF. In DNA, the CDR3 is TGCAGCGTTGTAGGCGAGGACCCCCGGGGGGAGCTGTTTTTT.

This clonotype was seen at least ten times. This sequence joins TRBV12-3 or TRBV12-4 and TRBJ2-7, with TRBD1 matching over 8 bases. The CDR3 runs 13 residues. V trimming: 6 bases; J trimming: 2 bases; junction bases outside the gene matches: 3. For the CDR3, the DNA is TGTGCCAGCAGACGGGACAGGACCTACGAGCAGTACTTC. Translating it yields CASRRDRTYEQYF.

This clonotype was recorded at least ten times. The chain employs TRBV11-2 and TRBJ2-7; 10 bases line up with TRBD2. The J segment lost 3 bases and the V segment lost 4 bases, leaving 15 bases of the junction unmatched. Germline assignment: CDR1 SGHAT and CDR2 FQNNGV. This CDR3 is 18 amino acids long. CDR3 sequence: CASSSSRKSSGGLYEQYF. DNA of the CDR3: TGTGCCAGCAGCTCCTCGCGCAAATCTAGCGGGGGTCTCTACGAGCAGTACTTC.

This clonotype has just a few counts. J is TRBJ2-2 and V is TRBV19; D ambiguous. The V end was cut by 3 bases, the J end by 6 bases, with 11 bases between. Germline lookup yields CDR1 LNHDA and CDR2 SQIVND (reference sequence). The CDR3 covers 14 residues. The CDR3 DNA reads as TGTGCCAGTAGTATTTACGGTTCGGCCGGGGAGCTGTTTTTT. The encoded protein is CASSIYGSAGELFF.

This clonotype was observed many times. The chain uses TRBV20-1 and TRBJ1-1; the match to TRBD1 covers 10 bases. Germline-derived CDR1 and CDR2 are DFQATT and SNEGSKA (reference sequence). V shed 6 bases, J shed 1 base, and the junction held 5 bases outside the gene matches. The CDR3 runs to 14 residues. The CDR3 bases are TGCAGTGCGGCTCGACAGGGGGCGAACACTGAAGCTTTCTTT. It is translated as CSAARQGANTEAFF.

This clonotype was recorded many times. The CDR3 reads CSARALGQGDQPQHF. The CDR3 DNA reads as TGCAGTGCTAGAGCGCTCGGGCAGGGGGATCAGCCCCAGCATTTT. The gene calls are TRBV20-1 and TRBJ1-5; 7 bases line up with TRBD1. Germline V gene lookup returns CDR1 DFQATT and CDR2 SNEGSKA (reference sequence). Germline trimming cut 1 base from V and 5 bases from J; bases unmatched to any gene: 8. The CDR3 has 15 residues.

This clonotype has at least ten counts. The chain is built from TRBV12-3 or TRBV12-4 and TRBJ2-7; tentatively, D is TRBD2 (5 bases). Trimming pared 1 base from V and 2 bases from J, leaving 9 bases between. This CDR3 is built from 14 residues. In nucleotides, the CDR3 is TGTGCCAGCAGTTTAGGGAGGAGAGCCTACGAGCAGTACTTC. It specifies CASSLGRRAYEQYF.

In this sample, this clonotype turned up many times. The junction departs from germline at one end; a sequencing error may be responsible. The chain couples TRBV12-3 or TRBV12-4 to TRBJ2-7, with TRBD2 matching over 9 bases. The CDR3 totals 15 residues. This CDR3 reads CANSLGRGGSYEQYF. The CDR3 bases are TGTGCCAACAGTTTGGGGCGGGGGGGCTCCTACGAGCAGTACTTC.

Many counts were recorded for this clonotype. V and J are TRBV6-1 and TRBJ1-2; 7 bases align to TRBD1. The trim removed 0 bases at V and 8 bases at J, leaving 9 bases unmatched. The CDR3 covers 15 residues. Germline V gene lookup returns CDR1 MNHNS and CDR2 SASEGT. The CDR3 DNA is TGTGCCAGCAGTGAAGCGGGAGGGACAGTTAGGGGCTACACCTTC. Translating gives CASSEAGGTVRGYTF.

This clonotype was seen many times. This chain uses TRBV2 with TRBJ1-2, with unresolved D. The CDR3 has 13 amino acids. CDR1 is SNHLY, CDR2 FYNNEI, per germline. Deletions cut 3 bases from V and 4 bases from J, with 9 bases between. The CDR3 DNA follows: TGTGCCAGCAGTGAGGCGAGGAGCTATGGCTACACCTTC. Translation gives CASSEARSYGYTF.

The sample holds many counts of this clonotype. The chain joins TRBV11-2 to TRBJ2-7; the D is unclear. V was clipped by 11 bases and J by 2 bases, with 13 bases between them. Per the germline V gene, CDR1 is SGHAT and CDR2 is FQNNGV. CDR3 size: 12 residues. The CDR3 spells CACSPPTYEQYF. Here the CDR3 DNA reads TGTGCCTGCTCTCCCCCAACCTACGAGCAGTACTTC.

This clonotype was seen many times. V is TRBV12-3 or TRBV12-4 and J is TRBJ1-2; no clear D. The CDR3 covers 13 residues. The V end lost 2 bases, the J end lost 5 bases, and 9 bases lay between the germline ends. In DNA form, the CDR3 reads TGTGCCAGCAGTTTAAAAAGATCTTATGGCTACACCTTC. As protein: CASSLKRSYGYTF.

This clonotype was recorded at least ten times. The gene calls are TRBV5-1 and TRBJ2-7; 9 bases match TRBD1. V lost 3 bases, J lost 1 base, and 5 bases stayed unmatched. The CDR3 spans 15 residues. The V gene's germline CDR1 is SGHRS and CDR2 YFSETQ. CDR3: CASSSGTGFSYEQYF. The CDR3 DNA is TGCGCCAGCAGCTCCGGGACAGGGTTTTCCTACGAGCAGTACTTC.

In its sample, this clonotype was seen many times. The rearrangement links TRBV2 to TRBJ1-1; D remains unclear. The V and J ends lost 2 bases and 2 bases respectively, with 12 bases between them. CDR3 length equals 15 residues. Germline lookup yields CDR1 SNHLY and CDR2 FYNNEI. The CDR3 coding sequence is TGTGCCAGCAGTGAAATTCGGGTCCTTAACACTGAAGCTTTCTTT. This codes for CASSEIRVLNTEAFF.

About this clonotype: A much bigger clone sits one base away, suggesting this may be a read error. This chain uses TRBV12-3 or TRBV12-4 with TRBJ2-7; D is undetermined. V was pared by 4 bases and J by 2 bases, with 9 bases between. The CDR3 spans 13 residues. CDR3 nucleotide sequence: TGTGCCAGCAGTTGGAAATCGGCCTACGAGCAGTACGTC. Translation: CASSWKSAYEQYV.

The table lists this clonotype with many counts. V is TRBV24-1 and J is TRBJ2-5, with TRBD2 matching over 7 bases. The V gene end was trimmed by 3 bases and the J gene end by 1 base; junction bases not matched to a gene: 4. CDR1 and CDR2 from the germline V gene are KGHDR and SFDVKD. The length of the CDR3 is 15 residues. CDR3 loop: CATSDRRGVQETQYF. The CDR3 DNA follows: TGTGCCACCAGTGATCGACGGGGGGTCCAAGAGACCCAGTACTTC.

The chain is built from TRBV5-4 and TRBJ2-2; perhaps TRBD1 as D (5 bases). Trimming cost V 2 bases and J 0 bases, with 11 bases left between them. The germline V gene encodes CDR1 SGHNT and CDR2 YYREEE (reference sequence). The CDR3 has 16 residues. The CDR3 here is CASSFPDSPNTGELFF. The CDR3 nucleotides are TGTGCCAGCAGCTTTCCAGACAGTCCGAACACCGGGGAGCTGTTTTTT.

This chain joins TRBV6-5 and TRBJ1-2; 8 bases agree with TRBD1. V trimming: 4 bases; J trimming: 4 bases; junction bases outside the gene matches: 5. CDR1 is MNHEY and CDR2 is SVGAGI in the germline V gene. The CDR3 is 14 amino acids. The CDR3 reads CASSSDRASYGYTF. DNA of the CDR3: TGTGCCAGCAGTTCGGACAGGGCGAGCTATGGCTACACCTTC.

This clonotype was found many times. This chain joins TRBV14 and TRBJ2-4, with TRBD1 matching 7 bases. CDR3 size: 18 residues. CDR1 and CDR2 (germline): SGHDN, FVKESK. Trimming removed 3 bases from V and 1 base from J; junction bases left unmatched: 12. In DNA, the CDR3 is TGTGCCAGCAGCCACAGAAACAGGGGAAATTCGGCCAAAAACATTCAGTACTTC. Amino acid sequence: CASSHRNRGNSAKNIQYF.

This clonotype was detected only a few times. This chain connects TRBV14 to TRBJ1-6; TRBD1 is a possible D gene (6 bases). The V gene's germline CDR1 is SGHDN and CDR2 FVKESK. V shed 4 bases and J shed 7 bases, with 14 bases lying between them. The CDR3 consists of 15 residues. CDR3 DNA: TGTGCCAGCAGCCCGATTGGGGGGGGCAATTCACCCCTCCACTTT. Translating it yields CASSPIGGGNSPLHF.

This clonotype was counted only a few times. This sequence joins TRBV24-1 and TRBJ1-5; TRBD1 is a possible D gene (5 bases). The germline CDR1 and CDR2 sequences are KGHDR and SFDVKD. The CDR3 is made up of 19 amino acids. Trimming removed 0 bases at V and 0 bases at J, with 17 bases between. This CDR3 reads CATSDLRDAGGNSNQPQHF. CDR3 bases: TGTGCCACCAGTGATTTGAGGGATGCGGGGGGAAATAGCAATCAGCCCCAGCATTTT.

At least ten counts were recorded for this clonotype. This rearrangement joins TRBV13 to TRBJ2-5, with D hard to call. The CDR3 covers 15 residues. V was trimmed by 6 bases and J by 1 base, leaving 15 bases between them. Germline values: CDR1 PRHDT, CDR2 FYEKMQ (reference sequence). The CDR3 nucleotides are TGTGCCAGCAGTTTAAACGACTCGTTCCAAGAGACCCAGTACTTC. Protein product: CASSLNDSFQETQYF.

This clonotype has ten or more counts. The genes are TRBV11-2 and TRBJ2-7; D is possibly TRBD1 (6 bases). Germline values: CDR1 SGHAT, CDR2 FQNNGV. V was clipped by 0 bases and J by 3 bases, with 12 bases between them. The CDR3 runs to 15 residues. CDR3 sequence reads: CASSLEGGESYEQYF. CDR3 nucleotides: TGTGCCAGCAGCTTAGAAGGGGGTGAGAGCTACGAGCAGTACTTC.

In its sample, this clonotype was seen many times. This chain joins TRBV12-3 or TRBV12-4 and TRBJ1-2; 10 nucleotides agree with TRBD1. The V gene end was trimmed by 1 base and the J gene end by 6 bases; junction bases not matched to a gene: 5. The CDR3 runs to 15 residues. For the CDR3, the DNA is TGTGCCAGCAGTTTAGGAGGGGGACAGGGGAATGGCTACACCTTC. Its protein is CASSLGGGQGNGYTF.

Sample share makes this clonotype medium-sized. This chain uses TRBV29-1 with TRBJ1-1, with D maybe TRBD1 (6 bases). Trimming took off 4 bases at V and 0 bases at J, with 12 bases between the two ends. CDR1 and CDR2 (germline): SQVTM, ANQGSEA. The CDR3 has 14 residues. The DNA of the CDR3 is TGCAGCGTTGGATTGGGGGCCATGAACACTGAAGCTTTCTTT. This encodes CSVGLGAMNTEAFF.

This clonotype came up many times. V gene TRBV12-3 or TRBV12-4 combines with J gene TRBJ2-5; D remains ambiguous. The CDR3 runs 17 residues. Trimming left V 2 bases short and J 1 base short, with 17 bases between. This CDR3 is CASSLSSRVPVQETQYF. DNA of the CDR3: TGTGCCAGCAGTTTAAGCTCCCGGGTACCGGTCCAAGAGACCCAGTACTTC.

This clonotype was detected a few times. This chain connects TRBV4-1 to TRBJ2-7; a possible D gene is TRBD2 (6 bases). The CDR3 has 16 amino acids. Germline V CDR1 and CDR2: MGHRA, YSYEKL. Trimming left V 4 bases short and J 2 bases short, with 18 bases between. Here the CDR3 reads CASSLIAGGMTYEQYF. In nucleotides, the CDR3 is TGCGCCAGCAGCCTAATTGCCGGGGGTATGACCTACGAGCAGTACTTC.